The 11 T cell receptor beta chains below all came from one sample that was sequenced in a study of T-cell reconstitution after alpha-beta-depleted transplantation in children. Unique molecular identifiers were used in preparing the TCRbeta library. In TCRdb, the PCR reads were re-called with MiXCR into one record per CDR3 protein. Of about 610,000 distinct CDR3 sequences listed, about 10% are singletons. Source: PBMCs from the stem cell graft donor, taken from the stem cell graft. All receptors derive from a human donor who donated a stem cell graft to a child with acute myeloid leukemia.

The chain recombines TRBV5-1 with TRBJ2-2; a weak D match, TRBD2 (6 bases). Germline values: CDR1 SGHRS, CDR2 YFSETQ. The V gene lost 2 bases and the J gene lost 1 base, with 18 bases spanning the gap. CDR3 length equals 18 residues. Written as DNA, the CDR3 is TGCGCCAGCAGCTTTACTCTTCTAGCGTCACAGAACACCGGGGAGCTGTTTTTT. Its translation is CASSFTLLASQNTGELFF.

V gene TRBV24-1 combines with J gene TRBJ1-5; maybe TRBD1 (6 bases). The CDR3 loop spans 16 amino acids. V was trimmed by 6 bases and J by 2 bases, leaving 16 bases between them. The V gene's germline CDR1 is KGHDR and CDR2 SFDVKD. The CDR3 DNA follows: TGTGCCACCAGTACGGGAGGGGGGGGTGGCAATCAGCCCCAGCATTTT. Translating it yields CATSTGGGGGNQPQHF.

This clonotype occurred a few times. The J gene is TRBJ2-7, the V gene TRBV15; 9 bases match TRBD2. V was clipped by 5 bases and J by 7 bases; unmatched bases: 6. The CDR3 consists of 13 residues. CDR1 and CDR2 from the germline V gene are LNHNV and YYDKDF (reference sequence). In nucleotides, the CDR3 is TGTGCCACCAGCGGAGCGGGAGGCGGAGAGCAGTACTTC. Its protein is CATSGAGGGEQYF.

This clonotype has at least ten counts. The chain links TRBV29-1 to TRBJ1-4; possibly TRBD1 for D (5 bases). The ends were cut back, 4 bases at V and 7 bases at J, with 13 bases in the middle. The CDR3 extends over 13 amino acids. Germline loops: CDR1 SQVTM, CDR2 ANQGSEA. The CDR3 here is CSVGGGEGEKLFF. CDR3 DNA sequence: TGCAGCGTTGGAGGAGGGGAGGGTGAAAAACTGTTTTTT. The full variable domain, with the rest looked up from reference TRBV29-1 and TRBJ1-4, is SAVISQKPSRDICQRGTSLTIQCQVDSQVTMMFWYRQQPGQSLTLIATANQGSEATYESGFVIDKFPISRPNLTFSTLTVSNMSPEDSSIYLCSVGGGEGEKLFFGSGTQLSVL.

This clonotype has a handful of counts. The gene calls are TRBV7-3 and TRBJ2-1, with a possible D match to TRBD2 (6 bases). The CDR3 is 14 residues long. V was cut by 4 bases and J by 9 bases, with 16 bases left in between. Per the germline V gene, CDR1 is SGHTA and CDR2 is FQGTGA. The CDR3 loop is CASSSTPTSSEQFF. The CDR3 DNA is TGTGCCAGCAGCTCCACTCCGACTAGTAGTGAGCAGTTCTTC.

This clonotype was recorded at least ten times. The V and J genes are TRBV6-5 and TRBJ2-7, with 7 bases that match TRBD1. V trimming: 10 bases; J trimming: 6 bases; junction bases outside the gene matches: 9. The CDR3 is 12 residues long. In germline, CDR1 is MNHEY, CDR2 SVGAGI. The CDR3 protein is CATQTGVSEQYF. Written as DNA, the CDR3 is TGTGCCACACAAACAGGGGTGAGCGAGCAGTACTTC.

The chain carries TRBV20-1 and TRBJ1-1; D is ambiguous. Trimming took off 6 bases at V and 4 bases at J, with 15 bases between the two ends. Per the germline V gene, CDR1 is DFQATT and CDR2 is SNEGSKA (reference sequence). There are 13 residues in the CDR3. CDR3 coding DNA: TGCAGTGCCTTCGAGCCCCTGTCCACTGAAGCTTTCTTT. This sequence encodes CSAFEPLSTEAFF.

A remark on this clonotype: One end of the junction fails to match germline, which may point to a read error. This chain joins TRBV30 and TRBJ1-4, with TRBD1 matching 7 bases. Germline CDR1 is GTSNPN and CDR2 is SVGIG (reference sequence). The CDR3 contains 12 residues. DNA for the CDR3: TGTGCCCTTACAGGGGAGGAAGAAAAACAGTTTTTT. It yields the protein CALTGEEEKQFF. Full variable domain (missing parts from reference TRBV30 and TRBJ1-4): SQTIHQWPATLVQPVGSPLSLECTVEGTSNPNLYWYRQAAGRGLQLLFYSVGIGQISSEVPQNLSASRPQDRQFILSSKKLLLSDSGFYLCALTGEEEKQFFGSGTQLSVL.

This clonotype showed up just a few times. The chain uses TRBV3-1 and TRBJ2-5, with 14 bases matching TRBD2. V lost 3 bases, J lost 5 bases, and 5 bases stayed unmatched. The CDR3 contains 16 residues. From germline, CDR1 is LGHDT and CDR2 YNNKEL (reference sequence). CDR3 sequence reads: CASSHRGLAGVETQYF. Written as DNA, the CDR3 is TGTGCCAGCAGCCATCGGGGACTAGCGGGAGTTGAGACCCAGTACTTC.

V and J are TRBV11-2 and TRBJ2-1; D perhaps matches TRBD2 (6 bases). Germline lookup yields CDR1 SGHAT and CDR2 FQNNGV. The V gene lost 1 base and the J gene lost 4 bases, with 11 bases spanning the gap. The CDR3 spans 15 residues. DNA of the CDR3: TGTGCCAGCAGCTTAGTCTCGGGAGAATACAATGAGCAGTTCTTC. Its translation: CASSLVSGEYNEQFF.

This clonotype has a count of ten or more. This chain uses TRBV29-1 with TRBJ2-2, with TRBD2 matching 7 bases. This CDR3 has 13 residues. The germline V gene has CDR1 SQVTM and CDR2 ANQGSEA. V was clipped by 7 bases and J by 7 bases; unmatched bases: 9. The CDR3 sequence is CSAGEGRSGELFF. CDR3 nucleotide sequence: TGCAGCGCCGGGGAGGGGCGGAGCGGGGAGCTGTTTTTT.